Following are 11 T cell receptor beta chains from one sample sequenced in a study of identical twins (dated by TCRdb to about 2016). The library was built by means of 5' RACE. Sequencing was performed on an Illumina HiSeq 2000. Using fastp at Q25 and MiXCR, TCRdb reprocessed the public reads and kept productive beta chains. When rows share a CDR3 protein, they turn into one entry using the most common DNA and genes. This sample holds about 480,000 distinct CDR3 sequences; about 14% were observed only once. Of the sample, about 0.52% is held by the ten largest clones. These data are also associated with another study on yellow fever vaccine responses in identical twins.

Input material: CD4+ T cells sorted from blood. These receptors were collected from a woman under 30 in good health.

The V gene is TRBV29-1, the J gene TRBJ2-4; D gene uncertain. V was shortened by 5 bases and J by 1 base, with 6 bases between the two germline ends. The CDR3 is made up of 12 amino acids. CDR1 is SQVTM and CDR2 is ANQGSEA in the germline V gene. The CDR3: CSVMGAKNIQYF. In DNA form, the CDR3 reads TGCAGCGTTATGGGGGCCAAAAACATTCAGTACTTC.

This clonotype has only a few counts. The V call is TRBV5-1, the J call TRBJ1-1; no clear D. The germline CDR1 and CDR2 sequences are SGHRS and YFSETQ. This CDR3 is 15 amino acids long. Trimming cost V 0 bases and J 0 bases, with 9 bases left between them. The CDR3, as DNA: TGCGCCAGCAGCTTGGCGGCAGTCATGAACACTGAAGCTTTCTTT. Translation gives CASSLAAVMNTEAFF.

The chain employs TRBV20-1 and TRBJ2-3, with no clear D. The CDR3 totals 11 residues. Trimming stripped 3 bases from V and 8 bases from J, with 9 bases between. Germline-derived CDR1 and CDR2 are DFQATT and SNEGSKA (reference sequence). Written as DNA, the CDR3 is TGCAGTGCTAGGTCAGCAGTTACGCAGTATTTT. Its translation: CSARSAVTQYF.

The chain employs TRBV3-1 and TRBJ2-3; D may be TRBD1 (5 bases). The length of the CDR3 is 13 residues. Germline CDR1 reads LGHDT; CDR2 reads YNNKEL (reference sequence). The V end lost 8 bases, the J end lost 3 bases, and 12 bases lay between the germline ends. DNA for the CDR3: TGTGCCAGCGGACAAAGGGGAACAGATACGCAGTATTTT. Translating it yields CASGQRGTDTQYF.

This clonotype turned up a few times. This chain joins TRBV20-1 and TRBJ2-2, with D perhaps TRBD2 (6 bases). The CDR3 has 14 amino acids. From germline, CDR1 is DFQATT and CDR2 SNEGSKA (reference sequence). V lost 6 bases to trimming and J lost 7 bases, with 18 bases between them. CDR3: CSAPRDSFIGELFF. DNA for the CDR3: TGCAGTGCCCCACGGGACTCGTTCATCGGGGAGCTGTTTTTT.

This clonotype showed up many times. This chain connects TRBV7-9 to TRBJ2-7; maybe TRBD2 (6 bases). This CDR3 spans 15 amino acids. V dropped 5 bases and J dropped 1 base, with 15 bases sitting between them. The germline V gene has CDR1 SEHNR and CDR2 FQNEAQ (reference sequence). The CDR3 nucleotides are TGTGCCAGCAGCGAAATCGGGGGAAGTTCCTACGAGCAGTACTTC. Amino acids: CASSEIGGSSYEQYF.

This clonotype was counted only a few times. This chain uses TRBV20-1 with TRBJ2-5; TRBD2 agrees at 9 bases. CDR1 and CDR2 (germline): DFQATT, SNEGSKA (reference sequence). The CDR3 totals 15 residues. Trimming at V came to 3 bases and at J to 2 bases, leaving 7 bases not matched to a gene. CDR3 sequence reads: CSARSRLAGQETQYF. CDR3 in DNA: TGCAGTGCTAGGTCCCGGCTAGCGGGGCAAGAGACCCAGTACTTC.

This clonotype was counted between two and nine times. The chain links TRBV6-2 or TRBV6-3 to TRBJ2-3; TRBD2 matches 11 bases. The length of the CDR3 is 18 residues. V dropped 2 bases and J dropped 6; count of bases not matched to a gene: 13. Germline-derived CDR1 and CDR2 are MNHEY and SVGEGT. CDR3 bases: TGTGCCAGCAGTTACATCGTAGCTAGCGGGGGGCCAGGGGATACGCAGTATTTT. This encodes CASSYIVASGGPGDTQYF.

This clonotype has only a few counts. The gene calls are TRBV7-9 and TRBJ1-2, with 8 bases lining up with TRBD1. The CDR3 spans 15 residues. The germline V gene encodes CDR1 SEHNR and CDR2 FQNEAQ (reference sequence). V lost 4 bases, J lost 8 bases, and 12 bases stayed unmatched. CDR3 nucleotides: TGTGCCAGCAGCTCGAGAGTGACAGGGGTCGGCGGCTACACCTTC. Protein: CASSSRVTGVGGYTF.

V and J are TRBV7-2 and TRBJ2-5; 9 nucleotides align to TRBD2. Germline CDR1 SGHTA, CDR2 FQGNSA. This CDR3 contains 15 residues. V shed 1 base, J shed 0 bases, and the junction held 0 bases outside the gene matches. CDR3 protein: CASSLGGGDQETQYF. In nucleotides, the CDR3 is TGTGCCAGCAGCTTAGGCGGGGGGGACCAAGAGACCCAGTACTTC.

CDR3 region: CASSYTRDSYEQYF. The CDR3 coding sequence is TGTGCCAGCAGTTACACCCGGGACTCCTACGAGCAGTACTTC. The V and J genes are TRBV6-5 and TRBJ2-7, with a weak D call TRBD2 (5 bases). CDR3 length: 14 residues. V gave up 2 bases and J gave up 0 bases, with 8 bases separating them. Germline CDR1 reads MNHEY; CDR2 reads SVGAGI.